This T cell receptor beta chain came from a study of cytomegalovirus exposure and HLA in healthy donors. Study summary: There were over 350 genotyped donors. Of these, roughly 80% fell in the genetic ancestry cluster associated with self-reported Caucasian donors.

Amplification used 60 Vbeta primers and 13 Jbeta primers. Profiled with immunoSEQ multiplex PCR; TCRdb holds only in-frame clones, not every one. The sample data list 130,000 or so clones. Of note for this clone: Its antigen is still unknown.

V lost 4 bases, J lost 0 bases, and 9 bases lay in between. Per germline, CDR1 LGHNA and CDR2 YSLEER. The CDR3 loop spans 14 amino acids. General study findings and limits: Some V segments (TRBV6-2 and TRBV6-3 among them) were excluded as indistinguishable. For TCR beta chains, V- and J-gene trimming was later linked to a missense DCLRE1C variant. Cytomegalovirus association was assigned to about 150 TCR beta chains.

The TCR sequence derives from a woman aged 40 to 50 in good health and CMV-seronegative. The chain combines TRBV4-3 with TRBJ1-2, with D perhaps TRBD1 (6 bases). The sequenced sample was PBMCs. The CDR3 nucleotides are TGCGCCAGCAGCCGGACAGTAACTAACTATGGCTACACCTTC. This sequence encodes CASSRTVTNYGYTF.